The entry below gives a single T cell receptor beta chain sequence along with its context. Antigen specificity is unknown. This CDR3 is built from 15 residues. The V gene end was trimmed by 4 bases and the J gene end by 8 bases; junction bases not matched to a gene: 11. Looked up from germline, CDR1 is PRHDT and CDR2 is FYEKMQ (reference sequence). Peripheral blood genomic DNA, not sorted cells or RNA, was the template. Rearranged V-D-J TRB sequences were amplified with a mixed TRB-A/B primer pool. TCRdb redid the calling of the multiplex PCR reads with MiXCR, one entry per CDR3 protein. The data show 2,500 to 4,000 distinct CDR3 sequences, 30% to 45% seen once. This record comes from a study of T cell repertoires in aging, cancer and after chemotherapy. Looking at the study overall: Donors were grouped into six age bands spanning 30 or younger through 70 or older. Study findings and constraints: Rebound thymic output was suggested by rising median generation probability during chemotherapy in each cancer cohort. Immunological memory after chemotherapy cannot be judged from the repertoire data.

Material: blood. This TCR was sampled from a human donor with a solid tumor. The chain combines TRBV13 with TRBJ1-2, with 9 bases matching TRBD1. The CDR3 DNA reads TGTGCCAGCAGCTCGGGACAGGGAAAATGGCGGGGCTACACCTTC. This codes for CASSSGQGKWRGYTF.